These T cell receptor beta chains were read from a single sample in a study of human T cells and chemical hapten exposure. TCRdb reanalysed the RACE reads using MiXCR and keeps one entry per CDR3 protein. The table has about 90,000 distinct CDR3 sequences, 11% seen once; the top ten hold around 1.1%. The sequenced sample was whole blood, obtained in connection with sensitization to the hapten diphenylcyclopropenone (DPC). All receptors come from a woman aged 25 to 39 with alopecia areata. Some clones in this sample may be carry-over from other donors' samples. Both conserved end residues are part of each CDR3. D genes are given only for firm matches. Where a row states a size, it is once, few, many or the class of an expanded clone; other rows omit it.

cdr3_nt cdr3_aa v_call d_call j_call clone_size
TGTGCCAGCAGTACGGGCGGTTTTAAGCCCCAGCATTTT CASSTGGFKPQHF TRBV6-6 - TRBJ1-5 few
TGCAGTGCTCCCTCAGGGGGGAGCACTGAAGCTTTCTTT CSAPSGGSTEAFF TRBV20-1 TRBD1 TRBJ1-1 -
TGTGCCAGCAGCTGGTCAGCTGCCCCTGGGGCCAACGTCCTGACTTTC CASSWSAAPGANVLTF TRBV11-2 - TRBJ2-6 many
TGTGCCAGCAGCTTAGCCGGGACTAGCGGGAGGGCCCTGAGAGAGACCCAGTACTTC CASSLAGTSGRALRETQYF TRBV7-2 TRBD2 TRBJ2-5 many
TGCAGTGCCCCGACGACTGGACTAGGGCAAGAGACCCAGTACTTC CSAPTTGLGQETQYF TRBV20-1 TRBD2 TRBJ2-5 many
TGCAGTGCTAGACATGTAAGGCGGGGGGCAGGTGAGCAGTTCTTC CSARHVRRGAGEQFF TRBV20-1 TRBD2 TRBJ2-1 -
TGCGCCAGCAGCCAAGATCGGGGACCTCAACCCCTCCACTTT CASSQDRGPQPLHF TRBV4-3 - TRBJ1-6 many
TGTGCCAGCTCAACACCCGGGACGCCGGGCGAGCAGTACTTC CASSTPGTPGEQYF TRBV18 - TRBJ2-7 many
TGCAGTGCTAGAGTGCTAGCGAGCTCCTACGAGCAGTACTTC CSARVLASSYEQYF TRBV20-1 - TRBJ2-7 many
TGTGCCAGCAGTTTAGCTGAGGGGAACACTGAAGCTTTCTTT CASSLAEGNTEAFF TRBV12-3/TRBV12-4 - TRBJ1-1 many
TGCGCCAGCAGCCTTCTCCCCCGGCCAAAGAGCACAGATACGCAGTATTTT CASSLLPRPKSTDTQYF TRBV4-3 - TRBJ2-3 many
TGTGCCAGTACCACCCTGGGGCTGTCCACAGATACGCAGTATTTT CASTTLGLSTDTQYF TRBV19 - TRBJ2-3 many
TGCAGCGTTGAATACCTGTCGGCCCTGAACACTGAAGCTTTCTTT CSVEYLSALNTEAFF TRBV29-1 - TRBJ1-1 many
TGTGCCAGCAACCCTCGACAGGGCGCCACAGATACGCAGTATTTT CASNPRQGATDTQYF TRBV25-1 TRBD1 TRBJ2-3 few
TGTGCCACGACCGGGACGGAGAGCTCTGGGGCCAACATCCTGACTTTC CATTGTESSGANILTF TRBV10-3 - TRBJ2-6 -
TGTGCCAGCAGTTTGAGAGGGGTAGTTAACACTGAAGCTTTCTTT CASSLRGVVNTEAFF TRBV28 - TRBJ1-1 -
TGTGCCAGCAACCTCGGAGGCACAGATACGCAGTATTTT CASNLGGTDTQYF TRBV28 - TRBJ2-3 many
TGTGCCAGCCTCCCGTCAGGGGGTTTGGGTTACGAGCAGTACTTC CASLPSGGLGYEQYF TRBV6-6 TRBD1 TRBJ2-7 many
TGCGCCAGCAGCATCCGGGACAGCAAAGAGACCCAGTACTTC CASSIRDSKETQYF TRBV5-1 TRBD1 TRBJ2-5 -
TGTGCCAGCAGTTTACAGGGAAACACCATATATTTT CASSLQGNTIYF TRBV12-3/TRBV12-4 - TRBJ1-3 few
TGCAGTGCTATTCTCCAGGACTACAAATCCCAGGCTGGGGCCAACGTCCTGACTTTC CSAILQDYKSQAGANVLTF TRBV20-1 - TRBJ2-6 many
TGTGCCAGCGCAGCGGTGGGGGACACCGGGGAGCTGTTTTTT CASAAVGDTGELFF TRBV6-4 - TRBJ2-2 few
TGTGCCAGCAGTGAATATAGCACAGACACTGAAGCTTTCTTT CASSEYSTDTEAFF TRBV25-1 - TRBJ1-1 -
TGTGCCACCGATACCAAAGGATTTTTCGGAAACACCATATATTTT CATDTKGFFGNTIYF TRBV6-1 - TRBJ1-3 -
TGTGCCAGGGACATCTTCACAGATACGCAGTATTTT CARDIFTDTQYF TRBV7-3 - TRBJ2-3 few
TGCAGTGCGGTCGGACTAGCGGACTTCCGAGGGCAGTACTTC CSAVGLADFRGQYF TRBV20-1 TRBD2 TRBJ2-7 few
TGTGCCAGCAGCTTCGAGGGCCGCACAGATACGCAGTATTTT CASSFEGRTDTQYF TRBV7-9 - TRBJ2-3 -
TGTGCCACCAGTGAGGGACTAGCGGCTAAGAGGGATACGCAGTATTTT CATSEGLAAKRDTQYF TRBV24-1 TRBD2 TRBJ2-3 many
TGCAGTGCTAGGGGACAGAGGAAAGAGACCCAGTACTTC CSARGQRKETQYF TRBV20-1 TRBD1 TRBJ2-5 few
TGCAGCGTTGAAGAGGCCAACGTCCTGACTTTC CSVEEANVLTF TRBV29-1 - TRBJ2-6 few
TGCAGCGTTGCGGTCTCCTACAATGAGCAGTTCTTC CSVAVSYNEQFF TRBV29-1 - TRBJ2-1 many
TGTGCCAGCAGCCAACGGGAGGGTCAGCCCCAGCATTTT CASSQREGQPQHF TRBV12-3/TRBV12-4 - TRBJ1-5 -
TGTGCCAGCAGCTTAGCGCCGGCGGGAGGCCAAGATACGCAGTATTTT CASSLAPAGGQDTQYF TRBV7-2 TRBD2 TRBJ2-3 -
TGTGCCAGCAGTGAAGGGACAGGGGGACGCAATCAGCCCCAGCATTTT CASSEGTGGRNQPQHF TRBV6-1 TRBD1 TRBJ1-5 many
TGTGCCAGCAGAGTCCTACAGGGATATAGCAATCAGCCCCAGCATTTT CASRVLQGYSNQPQHF TRBV6-1 - TRBJ1-5 -
TGTGCCAGCAGTCCCGGGACTAGCGGGAGGGCCCACCAAGATACGCAGTATTTT CASSPGTSGRAHQDTQYF TRBV12-3/TRBV12-4 TRBD2 TRBJ2-3 few
TGTGCCAGCAGCCAAGCCGACAGGGGGCCAGGCGGGGAGCTGTTTTTT CASSQADRGPGGELFF TRBV3-1 TRBD1 TRBJ2-2 few
TGCGCCAGCAGCCAACTACAGGGGGCCTCAGAGACCCAGTACTTC CASSQLQGASETQYF TRBV5-1 TRBD1 TRBJ2-5 few
TGTGCCATCAGAACCGGGACTATGAACACCGGGGAGCTGTTTTTT CAIRTGTMNTGELFF TRBV10-3 TRBD2 TRBJ2-2 -
TGCGCCAGCAGCCCCTGGACTAGCGGGAGCGGAGATACGCAGTATTTT CASSPWTSGSGDTQYF TRBV5-1 TRBD2 TRBJ2-3 many
TGTGCCAGCAGAAGAGCTAACTATGGCTACACCTTC CASRRANYGYTF TRBV12-3/TRBV12-4 - TRBJ1-2 many
TGTGCCAGCAGCCAAGAGAGCATCGATGAGCAGTTCTTC CASSQESIDEQFF TRBV4-2 - TRBJ2-1 -
TGTGCCACCCTCGGGGGGACAGGCCCCGGGGATGAGCAGTTCTTC CATLGGTGPGDEQFF TRBV28 - TRBJ2-1 many
TGTGCCAGCAGACCCCCAGGACAGTCGAACACTGAAGCTTTCTTT CASRPPGQSNTEAFF TRBV6-5 - TRBJ1-1 many
TGTGTTACGCACTGGACAGGCTATGGCTACACCTTC CVTHWTGYGYTF TRBV28 TRBD1 TRBJ1-2 -
TGTGCCAGCAGTTACGGCGGGAGAGAGACCCAGTACTTC CASSYGGRETQYF TRBV6-2/TRBV6-3 TRBD2 TRBJ2-5 many
TGTGCCAGCAGTTACGATTCGGGGGCTGGTACAGATACGCAGTATTTT CASSYDSGAGTDTQYF TRBV6-5 - TRBJ2-3 many
TGCGCCAGCAGCCCCCGAGGGACCGGGTCGAGCACAGATACGCAGTATTTT CASSPRGTGSSTDTQYF TRBV4-1 - TRBJ2-3 -
TGTGCCAGCTCACCCCAGACAGATACAAATCAGCCCCAGCATTTT CASSPQTDTNQPQHF TRBV18 - TRBJ1-5 many
TGTGCCAGCAGTCCCCGGGACAGGGGGATCGGTGGCTACACCTTC CASSPRDRGIGGYTF TRBV3-1 TRBD1 TRBJ1-2 few
TGTGCCACCGCAATCGGGCCCTACAATGAGCAGTTCTTC CATAIGPYNEQFF TRBV4-2 - TRBJ2-1 many
TGTGCCAGCACCGGGACAGCGAACACAGATACGCAGTATTTT CASTGTANTDTQYF TRBV6-2/TRBV6-3 TRBD1 TRBJ2-3 -
TGTGCCTGGAGTAGCGGACAGGGCTATTCTGGTGGCTACACCTTC CAWSSGQGYSGGYTF TRBV30 TRBD1 TRBJ1-2 few
TGCAGCGCCCTGCCGGGCGCCCTTATAGATACGCAGTATTTT CSALPGALIDTQYF TRBV29-1 - TRBJ2-3 few